Following are 29 T cell receptor beta chains from one sample sequenced in a study of cytomegalovirus exposure and HLA in healthy donors (dated by TCRdb to 2016 to 2017). Library construction relied on the immunoSEQ multiplex PCR assay. For the multiplex PCR, a mixture combining 60 forward primers for TCR Vbeta segments and 13 reverse primers for TCR Jbeta segments was used. TCRdb mirrors the immuneACCESS table, restricted to in-frame sequences. Some clones are absent from its copies; in checked studies, under half trace to an unresolved V gene, and the reason for the others is unknown. The sample table holds over 80,000 clones, of which 82% were seen once. The ten largest account for nearly 3.5% of the sample. The sequenced sample consisted of PBMCs. The receptors originated from a man younger than 40 in good health and CMV-seropositive.

The gene calls are TRBV27 and TRBJ2-7; TRBD2 matches 7 bases. Per the germline V gene, CDR1 is MNHEY and CDR2 is SMNVEV (reference sequence). The CDR3 consists of 15 residues. The trim removed 2 bases at V and 0 bases at J, leaving 4 bases unmatched. The CDR3 sequence is CASSLGWEGSYEQYF. For the CDR3, the DNA is TGTGCCAGCAGTTTAGGGTGGGAGGGCTCCTACGAGCAGTACTTC.

The rearrangement uses TRBV9 and TRBJ2-7; 7 nucleotides match TRBD1. This CDR3 has 15 residues. Germline V CDR1 and CDR2: SGDLS, YYNGEE. V lost 3 bases and J lost 2; bases outside the gene matches: 8. This CDR3 is CASSASTGTTYEQYF. As DNA, the CDR3 is TGTGCCAGCAGCGCTTCGACAGGGACCACCTACGAGCAGTACTTC.

The chain couples TRBV6-5 to TRBJ2-2; 10 bases match TRBD1. V trimming: 10 bases; J trimming: 3 bases; junction bases outside the gene matches: 5. The germline V gene has CDR1 MNHEY and CDR2 SVGAGI. The CDR3 runs 14 residues. CDR3 in DNA: TGTGCCACCGGGGACAGGGGATACACCGGGGAGCTGTTTTTT. Protein: CATGDRGYTGELFF.

The V and J genes are TRBV9 and TRBJ2-7; 8 bases are shared with TRBD1. Trimming removed 0 bases from V and 4 bases from J; junction bases left unmatched: 9. The CDR3 has 16 amino acids. Germline V gene data show CDR1 as SGDLS and CDR2 as YYNGEE. CDR3 in amino acids: CASSVDRTGTIYEQYF. CDR3 DNA: TGTGCCAGCAGCGTAGACAGGACAGGGACGATTTACGAGCAGTACTTC.

The gene calls are TRBV18 and TRBJ1-1, with 11 bases identical to TRBD1. The CDR3 is made up of 14 amino acids. Trimming removed 6 bases from V and 6 bases from J; junction bases left unmatched: 6. Germline assignment: CDR1 KGHSH and CDR2 LQKENI. The CDR3 protein is CASSPGQGVSEAFF. The CDR3 DNA follows: TGTGCCAGCTCGCCGGGACAGGGGGTCTCTGAAGCTTTCTTT.

This chain links TRBV14 with TRBJ1-4, with D uncertain. The germline V gene encodes CDR1 SGHDN and CDR2 FVKESK. V gave up 4 bases and J gave up 3 bases, with 12 bases separating them. The CDR3 is made up of 15 amino acids. CDR3 nucleotides: TGTGCCAGCAGCCCCGGAGGGCTCTCTAATGAAAAACTGTTTTTT. Its protein product is CASSPGGLSNEKLFF. Combining the CDR3 with reference TRBV14 and TRBJ1-4 gives the whole variable domain EAGVTQFPSHSVIEKGQTVTLRCDPISGHDNLYWYRRVMGKEIKFLLHFVKESKQDESGMPNNRFLAERTGGTYSTLKVQPAELEDSGVYFCASSPGGLSNEKLFFGSGTQLSVL.

This clone has just one count. The rearrangement joins TRBV7-2 to TRBJ1-1; D not certain. The length of the CDR3 is 14 residues. Germline assignment: CDR1 SGHTA and CDR2 FQGNSA. V was clipped by 1 base and J by 0 bases, with 6 bases between them. CDR3 DNA sequence: TGTGCCAGCAGCTTAGGACACATGAACACTGAAGCTTTCTTT. Translated: CASSLGHMNTEAFF.

The genes are TRBV13 and TRBJ2-7; weak D call: TRBD2 (5 bases). This CDR3 has 21 residues. The V gene's germline CDR1 is PRHDT and CDR2 FYEKMQ (reference sequence). V shed 2 bases and J shed 3 bases, with 32 bases lying between them. The CDR3 bases are TGTGCCAGCAGCTTATTTGGCACCCCTAACGGTTTTACCGGGGAAAACTACGAGCAGTACTTC. It specifies CASSLFGTPNGFTGENYEQYF.

The sample holds a few counts of this clone. The V call is TRBV4-1, the J call TRBJ1-2, with a weak D call TRBD1 (5 bases). CDR3 size: 15 residues. Germline lookup yields CDR1 MGHRA and CDR2 YSYEKL. Trimming shortened V by 3 bases and J by 7 bases, and 18 bases separated the two germline ends. CDR3 nucleotides: TGCGCCAGCAGCCAGGAACAGGCCTTGGCGACTGGCTACACCTTC. It specifies CASSQEQALATGYTF.

This chain uses TRBV5-4 with TRBJ2-2, with 9 bases lining up with TRBD2. The CDR3 covers 19 residues. The germline CDR1 and CDR2 sequences are SGHNT and YYREEE (reference sequence). V lost 4 bases and J lost 5; bases outside the gene matches: 18. In nucleotides, the CDR3 is TGTGCCAGCAGCCCGGAGCTAGCGGGACTGAGGAGGCAAACCGGGGAGCTGTTTTTT. This codes for CASSPELAGLRRQTGELFF. The entire variable domain, with the rest obtained from reference TRBV5-4 and TRBJ2-2, is as follows: ETGVTQSPTHLIKTRGQQVTLRCSSQSGHNTVSWYQQALGQGPQFIFQYYREEENGRGNFPPRFSGLQFPNYSSELNVNALELDDSALYLCASSPELAGLRRQTGELFFGEGSRLTVL.

The rearrangement links TRBV14 to TRBJ1-6, with D possibly matching TRBD1 (5 bases). The ends were cut back, 1 base at V and 12 bases at J, with 10 bases in the middle. Germline V gives CDR1 SGHDN, CDR2 FVKESK. The CDR3 is made up of 13 amino acids. CDR3 region: CASSQGQFLPLHF. The CDR3 DNA reads as TGTGCCAGCAGCCAAGGACAGTTTCTACCCCTCCACTTT.

This clone has just a few counts. The chain couples TRBV7-9 to TRBJ1-1; D perhaps matches TRBD1 (6 bases). Trimming took 0 bases from V and 8 from J, leaving 19 bases between them. The CDR3 sequence is 16 residues long. Per germline, CDR1 SEHNR and CDR2 FQNEAQ (reference sequence). The CDR3 bases are TGTGCCAGCAGCTTAGCGGTTGGGGGCACTATATGGGAAGCTTTCTTT. The encoded protein is CASSLAVGGTIWEAFF.

This CDR3 is CASSPLAGVHIYEQYF. The CDR3 bases are TGTGCCAGCAGCCCTTTAGCGGGAGTTCACATTTACGAGCAGTACTTC. This sequence joins TRBV21-1 and TRBJ2-7; the table calls TRBD2, which could not be checked here. TRBV21-1 is classified as a pseudogene. The CDR3 is 16 residues long.

The chain employs TRBV9 and TRBJ1-3; D unclear. The CDR3 is 14 residues long. Germline V CDR1 and CDR2: SGDLS, YYNGEE. Trimming removed 5 bases at V and 0 bases at J, with 9 bases between. CDR3 amino acids: CASSPRDSGNTIYF. The CDR3 coding sequence is TGTGCCAGCAGTCCGAGAGACTCTGGAAACACCATATATTTT.

The chain combines TRBV11-2 with TRBJ2-2; D gene ambiguous. Germline lookup yields CDR1 SGHAT and CDR2 FQNNGV. The CDR3 is 16 residues long. Trimming took 3 bases from V and 1 from J, leaving 12 bases between them. The CDR3 spells CASSFNWRQNTGELFF. The CDR3 DNA sequence: TGTGCCAGCAGCTTCAACTGGCGGCAGAACACCGGGGAGCTGTTTTTT.

The rearrangement joins TRBV10-3 to TRBJ2-1; 9 nucleotides align to TRBD2. Germline V CDR1 and CDR2: ENHRY, SYGVKD. The CDR3 contains 14 residues. The V gene end was trimmed by 4 bases and the J gene end by 5 bases; junction bases not matched to a gene: 3. CDR3 residues: CAISALAGNNEQFF. The CDR3 DNA is TGTGCCATCAGTGCTCTAGCGGGGAACAATGAGCAGTTCTTC.

The rearrangement uses TRBV18 and TRBJ2-5, with TRBD1 matching 9 bases. V lost 2 bases to trimming and J lost 7 bases; unmatched junction nucleotides: 11. The CDR3 has 16 amino acids. Germline values: CDR1 KGHSH, CDR2 LQKENI. In DNA, the CDR3 is TGTGCCAGCTCACCAATGGGACAGGGATCTCCCACGACCCAGTACTTC. It encodes CASSPMGQGSPTTQYF.

The chain uses TRBV30 and TRBJ2-5; 7 bases match TRBD2. The germline CDR1 and CDR2 sequences are GTSNPN and SVGIG (reference sequence). Unmatched junction bases numbered 11, after V lost 3 bases and J lost 4 bases. CDR3 length: 15 amino acids. The CDR3 nucleotides read TGTGCCTGGAGCCTATACGGGGGGAACTCAGAGACCCAGTACTTC. Its protein product is CAWSLYGGNSETQYF. Together with reference TRBV30 and TRBJ2-5, the CDR3 gives the full variable domain: SQTIHQWPATLVQPVGSPLSLECTVEGTSNPNLYWYRQAAGRGLQLLFYSVGIGQISSEVPQNLSASRPQDRQFILSSKKLLLSDSGFYLCAWSLYGGNSETQYFGPGTRLLVL.

V is TRBV11-2 and J is TRBJ1-5; 7 bases match TRBD1. The V segment lost 0 bases and the J segment 6 bases; nucleotides outside the gene matches: 2. The CDR3 is 14 residues long. Germline lookup yields CDR1 SGHAT and CDR2 FQNNGV. CDR3 sequence: CASSLEGGGQPQHF. The DNA for the CDR3 is TGTGCCAGCAGCTTAGAAGGGGGCGGTCAGCCCCAGCATTTT.

This clone showed up just a few times. This sequence joins TRBV28 and TRBJ2-3, with TRBD2 matching 12 bases. J gave up 6 bases and V 3 bases, and 10 bases lay outside the gene matches. Germline V gives CDR1 MDHEN, CDR2 SYDVKM. The CDR3 covers 17 residues. For the CDR3, the DNA is TGTGCCAGCAGTTTTAATCGACTAGCGGGAGTAACGGATACGCAGTATTTT. This encodes CASSFNRLAGVTDTQYF. Full variable domain (missing parts from reference TRBV28 and TRBJ2-3): DVKVTQSSRYLVKRTGEKVFLECVQDMDHENMFWYRQDPGLGLRLIYFSYDVKMKEKGDIPEGYSVSREKKERFSLILESASTNQTSMYLCASSFNRLAGVTDTQYFGPGTRLTVL.

The V call is TRBV28, the J call TRBJ2-7; 7 positions match TRBD1. CDR3 size: 15 residues. The V segment lost 5 bases and the J segment 3 bases; nucleotides outside the gene matches: 10. Per the germline V gene, CDR1 is MDHEN and CDR2 is SYDVKM. CDR3: CASSKPGQRNYEQYF. The CDR3 DNA reads as TGTGCCAGCAGTAAGCCGGGACAGAGGAACTACGAGCAGTACTTC. The variable domain in full, with the rest retrieved from reference TRBV28 and TRBJ2-7, is DVKVTQSSRYLVKRTGEKVFLECVQDMDHENMFWYRQDPGLGLRLIYFSYDVKMKEKGDIPEGYSVSREKKERFSLILESASTNQTSMYLCASSKPGQRNYEQYFGPGTRLTVT.

The chain couples TRBV28 to TRBJ2-7; D might be TRBD2 (5 bases). Per germline, CDR1 MDHEN and CDR2 SYDVKM. There are 13 residues in the CDR3. V was trimmed by 4 bases and J by 1 base, leaving 8 bases between them. Here the CDR3 reads CASSSSRSYEQYF. CDR3 DNA: TGTGCCAGCAGTTCTAGCAGATCCTACGAGCAGTACTTC.

The chain is built from TRBV2 and TRBJ2-7; possibly TRBD1 for D (6 bases). This CDR3 contains 16 residues. Trimming took 9 bases from V and 3 from J, leaving 24 bases between them. Germline V lookup: CDR1 SNHLY, CDR2 FYNNEI. The CDR3 sequence: CASKPGHRAVDYEQYF. The CDR3 DNA reads as TGTGCCAGTAAGCCGGGGCACAGGGCGGTTGACTACGAGCAGTACTTC.

V gene TRBV4-1 combines with J gene TRBJ2-1; TRBD2 aligns across 8 bases. CDR1 and CDR2 (germline): MGHRA, YSYEKL. The trim removed 0 bases at V and 0 bases at J, leaving 1 base unmatched. This CDR3 has 16 residues. CDR3: CASSQEGLASYNEQFF. Written as DNA, the CDR3 is TGCGCCAGCAGCCAAGAAGGACTAGCCTCCTACAATGAGCAGTTCTTC.

The chain has TRBV30 and TRBJ1-2; unclear D gene. The CDR3 runs to 11 residues. Deletions cut 3 bases from V and 9 bases from J, with 11 bases between. Germline assignment: CDR1 GTSNPN and CDR2 SVGIG (reference sequence). The CDR3 DNA sequence: TGTGCCTGGAGAGGAGCGGTTAGCTACACCTTC. Encoded protein: CAWRGAVSYTF.

The J gene is TRBJ1-1, the V gene TRBV29-1; 11 nucleotides agree with TRBD1. This CDR3 comprises 16 residues. The J segment lost 1 base and the V segment lost 7 bases, leaving 11 bases of the junction unmatched. CDR1 and CDR2 from the germline V gene are SQVTM and ANQGSEA. The CDR3 DNA follows: TGCAGCGCCGAATGGGTCGGACAGGGGGCGAACACTGAAGCTTTCTTT. It encodes CSAEWVGQGANTEAFF.

This clone showed up just a few times. J is TRBJ2-7 and V is TRBV7-9; D unclear. Looked up from germline, CDR1 is SEHNR and CDR2 is FQNEAQ (reference sequence). This CDR3 is 15 amino acids long. Trimming cost V 4 bases and J 9 bases, with 22 bases left between them. CDR3 DNA: TGTGCCAGCAGCTCCCAAACCTCGACACCTCAAGGGCAGTACTTC. It translates to CASSSQTSTPQGQYF.

The chain recombines TRBV28 with TRBJ2-7, with D maybe TRBD2 (6 bases). CDR3 length equals 16 residues. V gave up 6 bases and J gave up 2 bases, with 20 bases separating them. Germline-derived CDR1 and CDR2 are MDHEN and SYDVKM. The CDR3: CASSSEGLAATYEQYF. DNA for the CDR3: TGTGCCAGCAGCTCGGAGGGGTTAGCAGCTACCTACGAGCAGTACTTC.

CDR3 coding DNA: TGCGCCAGCAGCCAAGAAATTAGCGGGAGGCAAGAGACCCAGTACTTC. This translates into CASSQEISGRQETQYF. This chain connects TRBV4-1 to TRBJ2-5, with 10 bases matching TRBD2. The CDR3 consists of 16 residues. CDR1 and CDR2 (germline): MGHRA, YSYEKL. The J segment lost 2 bases and the V segment lost 0 bases, leaving 3 bases of the junction unmatched.